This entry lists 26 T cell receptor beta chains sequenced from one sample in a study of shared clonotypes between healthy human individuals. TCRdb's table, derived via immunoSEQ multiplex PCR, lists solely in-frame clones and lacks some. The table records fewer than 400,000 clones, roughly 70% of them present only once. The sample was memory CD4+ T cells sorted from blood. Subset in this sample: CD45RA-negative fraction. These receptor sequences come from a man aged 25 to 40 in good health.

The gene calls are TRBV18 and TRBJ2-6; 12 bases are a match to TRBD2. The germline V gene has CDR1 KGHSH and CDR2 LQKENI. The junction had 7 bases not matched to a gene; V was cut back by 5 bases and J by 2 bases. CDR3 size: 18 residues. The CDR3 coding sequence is TGTGCCAGCTCATCGACTAGCGGGAGTTTAACTGGGGCCAACGTCCTGACTTTC. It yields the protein CASSSTSGSLTGANVLTF. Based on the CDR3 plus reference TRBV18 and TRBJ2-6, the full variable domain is NAGVMQNPRHLVRRRGQEARLRCSPMKGHSHVYWYRQLPEEGLKFMVYLQKENIIDESGMPKERFSAEFPKEGPSILRIQQVVRGDSAAYFCASSSTSGSLTGANVLTFGAGSRLTVL.

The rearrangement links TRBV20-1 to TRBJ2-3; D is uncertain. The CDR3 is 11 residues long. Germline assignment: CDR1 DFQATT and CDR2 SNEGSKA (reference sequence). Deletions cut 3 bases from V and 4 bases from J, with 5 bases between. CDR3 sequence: CSASGADTQYF. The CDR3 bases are TGCAGTGCTAGCGGCGCAGATACGCAGTATTTT.

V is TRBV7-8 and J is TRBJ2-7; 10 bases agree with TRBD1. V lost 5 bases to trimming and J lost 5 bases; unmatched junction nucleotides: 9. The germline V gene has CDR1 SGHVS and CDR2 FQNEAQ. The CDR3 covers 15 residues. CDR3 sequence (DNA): TGTGCCAGCAGCCCTGGACAGGGGGGTAGGAACGAGCAGTACTTC. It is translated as CASSPGQGGRNEQYF.

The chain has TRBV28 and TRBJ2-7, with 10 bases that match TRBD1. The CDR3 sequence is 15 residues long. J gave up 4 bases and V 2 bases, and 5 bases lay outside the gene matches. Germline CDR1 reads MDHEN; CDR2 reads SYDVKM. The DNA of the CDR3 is TGTGCCAGCAGTTTACCCGGGACAGGGGTTTACGAGCAGTACTTC. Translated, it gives CASSLPGTGVYEQYF.

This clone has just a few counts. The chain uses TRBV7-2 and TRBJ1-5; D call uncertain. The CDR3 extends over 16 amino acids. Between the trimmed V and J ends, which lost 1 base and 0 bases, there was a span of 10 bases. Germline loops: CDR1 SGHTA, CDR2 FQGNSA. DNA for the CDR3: TGTGCCAGCAGCTTAGATGGGGTAAATAGCAATCAGCCCCAGCATTTT. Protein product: CASSLDGVNSNQPQHF.

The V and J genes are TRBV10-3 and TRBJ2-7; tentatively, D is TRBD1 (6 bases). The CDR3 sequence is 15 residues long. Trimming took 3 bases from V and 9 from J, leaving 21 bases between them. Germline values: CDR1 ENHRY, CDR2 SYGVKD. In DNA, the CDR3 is TGTGCCATCAGTGAAGATCCGGGACACATTATAGGGCAGTACTTC. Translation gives CAISEDPGHIIGQYF.

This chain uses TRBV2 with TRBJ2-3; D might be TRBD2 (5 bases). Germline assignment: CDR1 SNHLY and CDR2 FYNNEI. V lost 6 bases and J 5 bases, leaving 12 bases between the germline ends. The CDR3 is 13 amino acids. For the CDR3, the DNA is TGTGCCAGCAGGCCGGACGGAGGAGATACGCAGTATTTT. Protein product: CASRPDGGDTQYF.

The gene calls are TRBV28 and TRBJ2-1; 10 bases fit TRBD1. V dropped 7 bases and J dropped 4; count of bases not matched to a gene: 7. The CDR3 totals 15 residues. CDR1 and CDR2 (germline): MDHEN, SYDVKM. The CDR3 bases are TGTGCCAGCACTTTGGGACAGGGGCCTTACAATGAGCAGTTCTTC. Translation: CASTLGQGPYNEQFF. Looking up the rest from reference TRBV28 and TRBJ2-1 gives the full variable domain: DVKVTQSSRYLVKRTGEKVFLECVQDMDHENMFWYRQDPGLGLRLIYFSYDVKMKEKGDIPEGYSVSREKKERFSLILESASTNQTSMYLCASTLGQGPYNEQFFGPGTRLTVL.

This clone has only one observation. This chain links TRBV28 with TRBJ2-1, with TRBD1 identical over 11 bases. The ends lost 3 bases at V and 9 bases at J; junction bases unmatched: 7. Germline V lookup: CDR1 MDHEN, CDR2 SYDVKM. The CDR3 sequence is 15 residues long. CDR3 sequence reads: CASSFAGQGDSEQFF. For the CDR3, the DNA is TGTGCCAGCAGTTTTGCGGGACAGGGGGATAGTGAGCAGTTCTTC.

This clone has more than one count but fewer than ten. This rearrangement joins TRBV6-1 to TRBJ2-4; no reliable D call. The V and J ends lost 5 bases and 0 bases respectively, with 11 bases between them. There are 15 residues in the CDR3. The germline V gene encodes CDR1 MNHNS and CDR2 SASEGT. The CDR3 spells CASSQQELAKNIQYF. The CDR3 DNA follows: TGTGCCAGCAGTCAGCAGGAGCTAGCCAAAAACATTCAGTACTTC.

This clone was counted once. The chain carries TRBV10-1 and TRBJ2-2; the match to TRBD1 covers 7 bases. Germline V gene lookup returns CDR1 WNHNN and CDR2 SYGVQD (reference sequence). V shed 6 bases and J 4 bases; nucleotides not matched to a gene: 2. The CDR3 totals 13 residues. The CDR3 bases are TGCGCCAGCAGAGCAGGGGGCACCGGGGAGCTGTTTTTT. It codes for CASRAGGTGELFF.

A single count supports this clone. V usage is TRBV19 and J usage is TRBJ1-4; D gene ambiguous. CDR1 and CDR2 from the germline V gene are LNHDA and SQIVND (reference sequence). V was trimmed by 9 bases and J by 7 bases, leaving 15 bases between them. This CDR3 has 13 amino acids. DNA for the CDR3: TGTGCCAGCGCCGCCGGGTCGGGTGAAAAACTGTTTTTT. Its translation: CASAAGSGEKLFF. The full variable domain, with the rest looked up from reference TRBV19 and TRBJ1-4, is DGGITQSPKYLFRKEGQNVTLSCEQNLNHDAMYWYRQDPGQGLRLIYYSQIVNDFQKGDIAEGYSVSREKKESFPLTVTSAQKNPTAFYLCASAAGSGEKLFFGSGTQLSVL.

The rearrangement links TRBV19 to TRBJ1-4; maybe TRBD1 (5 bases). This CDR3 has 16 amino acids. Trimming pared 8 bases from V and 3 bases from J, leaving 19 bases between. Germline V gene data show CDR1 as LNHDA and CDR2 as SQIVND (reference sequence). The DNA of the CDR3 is TGTGCCAGTTCGAGTTTCGAGGCCAGGGCTAATGAAAAACTGTTTTTT. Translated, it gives CASSSFEARANEKLFF.

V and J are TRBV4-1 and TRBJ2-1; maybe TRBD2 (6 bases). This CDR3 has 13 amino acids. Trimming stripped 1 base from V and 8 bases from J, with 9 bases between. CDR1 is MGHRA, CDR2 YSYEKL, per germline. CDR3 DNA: TGCGCCAGCAGCCAAGGCGGGACCGATGAGCAGTTCTTC. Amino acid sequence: CASSQGGTDEQFF.

CDR3 sequence: CASSQARALYNEQFF. The CDR3 coding sequence is TGCGCCAGCAGCCAAGCCCGGGCCCTATACAATGAGCAGTTCTTC. This chain connects TRBV4-1 to TRBJ2-1; D gene ambiguous. Germline loops: CDR1 MGHRA, CDR2 YSYEKL. This CDR3 has 15 amino acids. V dropped 1 base and J dropped 4 bases, with 11 bases sitting between them.

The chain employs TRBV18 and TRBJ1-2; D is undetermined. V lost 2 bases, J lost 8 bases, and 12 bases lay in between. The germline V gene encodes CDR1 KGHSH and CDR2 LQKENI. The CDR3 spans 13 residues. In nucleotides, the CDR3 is TGTGCCAGCTCACCAAGTGCGGCTATCGGCTACACCTTC. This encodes CASSPSAAIGYTF.

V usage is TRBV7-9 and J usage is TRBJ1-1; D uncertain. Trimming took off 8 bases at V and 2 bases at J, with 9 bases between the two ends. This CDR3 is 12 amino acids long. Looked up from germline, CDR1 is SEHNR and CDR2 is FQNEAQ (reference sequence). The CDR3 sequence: CASGFGNTEAFF. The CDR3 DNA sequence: TGTGCCAGCGGGTTCGGAAACACTGAAGCTTTCTTT. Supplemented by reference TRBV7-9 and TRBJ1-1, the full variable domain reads DTGVSQNPRHKITKRGQNVTFRCDPISEHNRLYWYRQTLGQGPEFLTYFQNEAQLEKSRLLSDRFSAERPKGSFSTLEIQRTEQGDSAMYLCASGFGNTEAFFGQGTRLTVV.

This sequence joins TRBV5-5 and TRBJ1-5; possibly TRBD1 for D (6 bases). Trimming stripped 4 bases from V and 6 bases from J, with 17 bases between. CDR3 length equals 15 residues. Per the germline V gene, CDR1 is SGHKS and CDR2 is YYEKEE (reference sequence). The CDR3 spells CASSKPQGRSQPQHF. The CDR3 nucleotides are TGTGCCAGCAGCAAGCCACAGGGTAGAAGTCAGCCCCAGCATTTT.

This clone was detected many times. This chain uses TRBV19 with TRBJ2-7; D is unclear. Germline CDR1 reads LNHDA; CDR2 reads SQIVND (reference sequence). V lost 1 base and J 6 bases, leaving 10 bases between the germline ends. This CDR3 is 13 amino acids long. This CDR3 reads CASSIGGIFEQYF. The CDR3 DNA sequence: TGTGCCAGTAGTATAGGAGGTATTTTCGAGCAGTACTTC.

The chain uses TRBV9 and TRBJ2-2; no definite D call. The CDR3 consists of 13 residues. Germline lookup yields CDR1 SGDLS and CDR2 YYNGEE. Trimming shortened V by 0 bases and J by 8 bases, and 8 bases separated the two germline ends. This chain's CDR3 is CASSVDVRGELFF. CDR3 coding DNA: TGTGCCAGCAGCGTAGATGTCCGAGGGGAGCTGTTTTTT.

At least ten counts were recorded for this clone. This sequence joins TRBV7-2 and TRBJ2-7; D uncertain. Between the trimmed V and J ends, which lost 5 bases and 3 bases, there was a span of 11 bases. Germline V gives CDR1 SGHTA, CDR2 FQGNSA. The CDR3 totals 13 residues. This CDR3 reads CASSRAADYEQYF. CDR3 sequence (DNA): TGTGCCAGCAGCCGAGCCGCTGACTACGAGCAGTACTTC.

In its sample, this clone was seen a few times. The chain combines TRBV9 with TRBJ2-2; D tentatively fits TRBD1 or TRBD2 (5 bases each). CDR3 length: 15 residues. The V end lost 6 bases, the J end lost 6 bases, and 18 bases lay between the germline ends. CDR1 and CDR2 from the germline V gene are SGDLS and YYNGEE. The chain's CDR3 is CASNTGQIGAGELFF. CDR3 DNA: TGTGCCAGCAACACAGGACAAATCGGGGCCGGGGAGCTGTTTTTT. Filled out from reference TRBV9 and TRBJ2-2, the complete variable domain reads DSGVTQTPKHLITATGQRVTLRCSPRSGDLSVYWYQQSLDQGLQFLIQYYNGEERAKGNILERFSAQQFPDLHSELNLSSLELGDSALYFCASNTGQIGAGELFFGEGSRLTVL.

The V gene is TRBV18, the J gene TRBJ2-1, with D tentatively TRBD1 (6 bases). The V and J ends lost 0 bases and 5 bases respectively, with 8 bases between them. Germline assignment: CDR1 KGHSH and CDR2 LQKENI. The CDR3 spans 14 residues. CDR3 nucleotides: TGTGCCAGCTCACCACCGAACAGGGACAATGAGCAGTTCTTC. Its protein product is CASSPPNRDNEQFF.

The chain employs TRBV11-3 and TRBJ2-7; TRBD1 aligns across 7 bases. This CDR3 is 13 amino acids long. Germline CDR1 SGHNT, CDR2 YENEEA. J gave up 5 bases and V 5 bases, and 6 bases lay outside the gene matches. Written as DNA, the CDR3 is TGTGCCAGCAGCCCCGGACAGGAGGACGAGCAGTACTTC. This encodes CASSPGQEDEQYF.

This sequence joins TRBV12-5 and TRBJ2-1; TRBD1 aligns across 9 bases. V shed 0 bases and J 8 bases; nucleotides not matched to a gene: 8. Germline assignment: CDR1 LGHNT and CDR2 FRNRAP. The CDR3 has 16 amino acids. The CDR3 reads CASGLVIGQGPHEQFF. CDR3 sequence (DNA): TGTGCTAGTGGTTTGGTAATAGGACAGGGGCCCCATGAGCAGTTCTTC.

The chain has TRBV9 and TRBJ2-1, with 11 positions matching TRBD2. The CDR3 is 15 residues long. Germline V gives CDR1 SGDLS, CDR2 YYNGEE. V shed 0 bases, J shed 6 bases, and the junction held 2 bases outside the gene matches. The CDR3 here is CASSVVAGGSNEQFF. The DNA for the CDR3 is TGTGCCAGCAGCGTAGTAGCGGGAGGGAGCAATGAGCAGTTCTTC.